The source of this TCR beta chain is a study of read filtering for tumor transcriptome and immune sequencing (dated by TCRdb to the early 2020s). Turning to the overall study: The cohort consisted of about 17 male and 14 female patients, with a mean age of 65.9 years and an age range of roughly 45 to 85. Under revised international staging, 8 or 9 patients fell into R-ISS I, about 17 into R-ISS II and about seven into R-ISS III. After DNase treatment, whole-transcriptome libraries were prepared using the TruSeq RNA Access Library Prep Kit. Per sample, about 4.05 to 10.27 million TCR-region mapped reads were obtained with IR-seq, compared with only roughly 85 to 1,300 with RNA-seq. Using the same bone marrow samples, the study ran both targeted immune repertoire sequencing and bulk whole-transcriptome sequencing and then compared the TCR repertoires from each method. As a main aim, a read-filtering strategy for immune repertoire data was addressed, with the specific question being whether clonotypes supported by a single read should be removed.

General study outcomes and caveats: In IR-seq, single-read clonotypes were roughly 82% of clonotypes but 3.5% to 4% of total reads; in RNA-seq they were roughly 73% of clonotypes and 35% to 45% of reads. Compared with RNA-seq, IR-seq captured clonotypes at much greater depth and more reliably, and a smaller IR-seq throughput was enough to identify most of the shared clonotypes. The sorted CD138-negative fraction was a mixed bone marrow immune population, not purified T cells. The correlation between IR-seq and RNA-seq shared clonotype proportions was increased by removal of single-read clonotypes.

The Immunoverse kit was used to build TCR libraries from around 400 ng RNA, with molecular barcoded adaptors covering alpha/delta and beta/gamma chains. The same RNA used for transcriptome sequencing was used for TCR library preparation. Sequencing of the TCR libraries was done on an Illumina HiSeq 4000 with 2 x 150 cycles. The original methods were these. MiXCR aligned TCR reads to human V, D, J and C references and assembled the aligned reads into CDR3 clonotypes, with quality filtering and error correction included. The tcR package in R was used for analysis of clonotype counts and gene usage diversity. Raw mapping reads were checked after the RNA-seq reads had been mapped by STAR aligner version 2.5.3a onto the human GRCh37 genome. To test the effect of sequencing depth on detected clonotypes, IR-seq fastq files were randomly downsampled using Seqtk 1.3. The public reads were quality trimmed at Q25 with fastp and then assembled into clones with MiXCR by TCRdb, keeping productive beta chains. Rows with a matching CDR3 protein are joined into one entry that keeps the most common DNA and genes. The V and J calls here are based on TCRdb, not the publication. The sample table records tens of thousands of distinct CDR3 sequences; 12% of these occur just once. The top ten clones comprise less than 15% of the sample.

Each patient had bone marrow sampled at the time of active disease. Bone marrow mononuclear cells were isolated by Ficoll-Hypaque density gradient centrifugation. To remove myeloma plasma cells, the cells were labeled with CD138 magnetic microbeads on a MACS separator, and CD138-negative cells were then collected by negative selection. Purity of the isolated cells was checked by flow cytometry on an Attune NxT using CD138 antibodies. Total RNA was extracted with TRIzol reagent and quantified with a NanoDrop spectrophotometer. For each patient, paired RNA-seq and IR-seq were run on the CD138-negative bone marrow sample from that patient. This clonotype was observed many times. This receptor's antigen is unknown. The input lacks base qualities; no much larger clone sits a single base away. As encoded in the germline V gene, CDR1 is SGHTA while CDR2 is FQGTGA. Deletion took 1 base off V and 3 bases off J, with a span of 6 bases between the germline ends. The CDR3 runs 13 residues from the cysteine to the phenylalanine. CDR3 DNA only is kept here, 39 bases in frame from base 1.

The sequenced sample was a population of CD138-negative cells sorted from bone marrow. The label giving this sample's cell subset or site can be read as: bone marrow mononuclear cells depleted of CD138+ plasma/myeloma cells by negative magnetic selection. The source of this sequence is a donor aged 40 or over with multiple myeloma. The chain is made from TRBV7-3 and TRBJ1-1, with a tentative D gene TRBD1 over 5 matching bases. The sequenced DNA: TGTGCCAGCAGCTTAAGGGGGGACACTGAAGCTTTCTTT. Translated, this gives CASSLRGDTEAFF. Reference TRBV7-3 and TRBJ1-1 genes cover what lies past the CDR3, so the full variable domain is GAGVSQTPSNKVTEKGKYVELRCDPISGHTALYWYRQSLGQGPEFLIYFQGTGAADDSGLPNDRFFAVRPEGSVSTLKIQRTERGDSAVYLCASSLRGDTEAFFGQGTRLTVV.